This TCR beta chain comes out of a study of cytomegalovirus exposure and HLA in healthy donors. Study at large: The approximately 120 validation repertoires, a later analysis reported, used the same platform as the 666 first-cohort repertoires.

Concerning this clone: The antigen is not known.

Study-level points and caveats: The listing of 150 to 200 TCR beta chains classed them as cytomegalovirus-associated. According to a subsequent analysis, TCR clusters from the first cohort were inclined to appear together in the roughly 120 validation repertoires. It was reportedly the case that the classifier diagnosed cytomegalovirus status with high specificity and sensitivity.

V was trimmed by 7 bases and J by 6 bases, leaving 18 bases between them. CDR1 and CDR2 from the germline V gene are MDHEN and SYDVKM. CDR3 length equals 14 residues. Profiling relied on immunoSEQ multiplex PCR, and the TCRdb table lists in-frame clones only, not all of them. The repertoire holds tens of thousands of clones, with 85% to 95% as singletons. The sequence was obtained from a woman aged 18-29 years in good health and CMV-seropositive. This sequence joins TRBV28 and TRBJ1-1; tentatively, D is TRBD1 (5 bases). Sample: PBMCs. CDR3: CASTPTQDSSEAFF. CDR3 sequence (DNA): TGTGCCAGCACCCCGACACAGGATTCCTCTGAAGCTTTCTTT.